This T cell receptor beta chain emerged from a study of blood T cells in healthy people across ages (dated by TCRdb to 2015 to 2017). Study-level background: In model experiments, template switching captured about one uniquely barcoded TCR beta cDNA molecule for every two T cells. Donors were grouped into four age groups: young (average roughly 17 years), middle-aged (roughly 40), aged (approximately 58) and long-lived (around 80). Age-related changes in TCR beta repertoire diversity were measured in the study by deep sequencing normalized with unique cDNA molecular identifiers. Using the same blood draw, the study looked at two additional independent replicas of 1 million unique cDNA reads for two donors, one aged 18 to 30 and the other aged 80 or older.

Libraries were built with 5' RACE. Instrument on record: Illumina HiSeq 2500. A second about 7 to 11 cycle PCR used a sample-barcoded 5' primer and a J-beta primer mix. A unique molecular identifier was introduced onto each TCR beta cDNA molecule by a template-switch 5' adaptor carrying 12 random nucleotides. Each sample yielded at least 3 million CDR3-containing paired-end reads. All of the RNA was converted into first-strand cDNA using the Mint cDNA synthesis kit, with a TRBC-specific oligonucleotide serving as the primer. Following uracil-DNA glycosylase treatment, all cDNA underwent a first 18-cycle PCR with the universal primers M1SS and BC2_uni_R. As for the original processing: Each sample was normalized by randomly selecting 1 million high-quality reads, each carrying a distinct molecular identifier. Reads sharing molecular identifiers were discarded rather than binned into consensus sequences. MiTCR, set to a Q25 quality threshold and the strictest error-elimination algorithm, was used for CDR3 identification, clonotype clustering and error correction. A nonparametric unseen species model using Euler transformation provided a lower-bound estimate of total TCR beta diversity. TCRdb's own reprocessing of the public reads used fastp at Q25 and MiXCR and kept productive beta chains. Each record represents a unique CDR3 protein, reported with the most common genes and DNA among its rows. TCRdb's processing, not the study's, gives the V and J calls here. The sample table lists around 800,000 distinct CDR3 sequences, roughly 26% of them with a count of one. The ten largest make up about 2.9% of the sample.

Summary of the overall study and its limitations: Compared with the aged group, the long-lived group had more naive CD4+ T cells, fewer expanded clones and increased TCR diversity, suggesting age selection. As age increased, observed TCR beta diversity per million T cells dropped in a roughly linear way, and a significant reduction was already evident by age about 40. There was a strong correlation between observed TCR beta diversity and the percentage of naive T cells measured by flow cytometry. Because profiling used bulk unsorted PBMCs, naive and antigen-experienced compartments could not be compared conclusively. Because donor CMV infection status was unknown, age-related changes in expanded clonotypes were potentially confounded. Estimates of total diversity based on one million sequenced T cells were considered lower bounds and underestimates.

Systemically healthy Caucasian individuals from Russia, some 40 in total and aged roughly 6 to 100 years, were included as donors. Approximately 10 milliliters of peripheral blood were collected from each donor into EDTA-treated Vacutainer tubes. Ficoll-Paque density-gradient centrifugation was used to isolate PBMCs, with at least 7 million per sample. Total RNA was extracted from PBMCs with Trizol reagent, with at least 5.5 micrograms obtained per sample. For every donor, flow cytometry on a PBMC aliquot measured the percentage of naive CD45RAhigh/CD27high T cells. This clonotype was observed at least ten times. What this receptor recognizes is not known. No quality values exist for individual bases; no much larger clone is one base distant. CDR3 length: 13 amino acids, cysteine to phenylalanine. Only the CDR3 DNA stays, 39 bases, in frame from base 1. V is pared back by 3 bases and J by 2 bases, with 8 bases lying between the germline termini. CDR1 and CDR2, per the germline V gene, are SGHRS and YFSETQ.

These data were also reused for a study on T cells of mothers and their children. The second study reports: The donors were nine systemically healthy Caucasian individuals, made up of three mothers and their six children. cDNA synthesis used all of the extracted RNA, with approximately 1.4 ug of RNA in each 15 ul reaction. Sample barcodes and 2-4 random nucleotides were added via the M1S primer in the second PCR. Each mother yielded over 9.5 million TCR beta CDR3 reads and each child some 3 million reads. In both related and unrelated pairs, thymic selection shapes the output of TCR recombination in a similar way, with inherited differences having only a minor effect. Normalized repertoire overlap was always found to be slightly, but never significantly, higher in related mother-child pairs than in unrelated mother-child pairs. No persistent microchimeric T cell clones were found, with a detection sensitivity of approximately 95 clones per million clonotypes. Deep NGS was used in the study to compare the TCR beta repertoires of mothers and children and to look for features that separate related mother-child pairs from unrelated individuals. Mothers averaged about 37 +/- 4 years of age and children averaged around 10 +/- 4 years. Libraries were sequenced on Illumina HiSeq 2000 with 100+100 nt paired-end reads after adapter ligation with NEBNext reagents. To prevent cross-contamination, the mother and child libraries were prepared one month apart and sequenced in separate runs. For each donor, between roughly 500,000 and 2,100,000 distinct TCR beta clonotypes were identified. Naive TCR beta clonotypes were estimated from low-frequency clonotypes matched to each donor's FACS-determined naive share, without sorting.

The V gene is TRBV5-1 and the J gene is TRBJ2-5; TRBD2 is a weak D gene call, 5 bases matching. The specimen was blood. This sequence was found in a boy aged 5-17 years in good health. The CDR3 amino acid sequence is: CASSWTFQETQYF. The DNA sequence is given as TGCGCCAGCAGCTGGACTTTTCAAGAGACCCAGTACTTC.